This T cell receptor (beta chain) was observed in a study of response to subunit inactivated influenza vaccine. Whole-study findings and limits: With each seasonal influenza vaccination, the authors suggested, few new T cells are recruited.

Remarks on this clonotype: Antigen unknown.

TCRdb passed the RT-PCR reads through MiXCR, listing each CDR3 protein once. The data contain roughly 670,000 distinct CDR3 sequences, approximately 15% of them singletons. Here the sequenced sample was PBMCs from blood, taken 14 days before vaccination. This clonotype was obtained from a man between 50 and 59 years old who received an inactivated influenza vaccine.

This CDR3 is CASSYSPVRGNQPQHF. The CDR3 coding sequence is TGTGCCAGCAGTTACTCTCCGGTCAGGGGAAATCAGCCCCAGCATTTT. The chain combines TRBV6-5 with TRBJ1-5, with a tentative D call TRBD1 (6 bases). CDR3 size: 16 residues. V lost 0 bases, J lost 4 bases, and 13 bases lay in between. In germline, CDR1 is MNHEY, CDR2 SVGAGI.